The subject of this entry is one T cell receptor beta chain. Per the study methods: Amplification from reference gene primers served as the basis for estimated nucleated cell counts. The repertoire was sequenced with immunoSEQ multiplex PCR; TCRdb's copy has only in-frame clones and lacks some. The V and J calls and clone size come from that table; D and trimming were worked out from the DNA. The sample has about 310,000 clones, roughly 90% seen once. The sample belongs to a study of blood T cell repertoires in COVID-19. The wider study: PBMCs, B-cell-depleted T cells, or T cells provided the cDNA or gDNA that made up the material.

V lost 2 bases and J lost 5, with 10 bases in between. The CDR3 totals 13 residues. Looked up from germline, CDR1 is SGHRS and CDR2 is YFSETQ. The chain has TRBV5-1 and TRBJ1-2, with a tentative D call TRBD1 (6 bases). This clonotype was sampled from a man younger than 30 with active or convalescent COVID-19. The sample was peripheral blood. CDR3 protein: CASSLAGEYGYTF. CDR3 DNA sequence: TGCGCCAGCAGCTTAGCAGGGGAGTATGGCTACACCTTC.